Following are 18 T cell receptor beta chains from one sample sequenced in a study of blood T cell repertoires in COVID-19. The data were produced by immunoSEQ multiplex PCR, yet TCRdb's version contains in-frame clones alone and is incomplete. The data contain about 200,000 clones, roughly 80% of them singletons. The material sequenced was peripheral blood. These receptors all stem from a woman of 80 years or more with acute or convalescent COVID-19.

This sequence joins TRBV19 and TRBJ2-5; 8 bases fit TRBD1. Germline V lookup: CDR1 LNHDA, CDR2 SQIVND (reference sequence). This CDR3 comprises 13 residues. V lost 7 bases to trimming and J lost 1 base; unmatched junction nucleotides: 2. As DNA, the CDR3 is TGTGCCAGTAATACAGGGGGCCAAGAGACCCAGTACTTC. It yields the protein CASNTGGQETQYF.

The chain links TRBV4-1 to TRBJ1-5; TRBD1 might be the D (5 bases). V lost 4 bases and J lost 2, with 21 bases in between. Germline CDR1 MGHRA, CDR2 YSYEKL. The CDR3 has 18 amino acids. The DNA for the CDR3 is TGCGCCAGCAGCCCCGAAACGGATAGGGCAGGGCGCAATCAGCCCCAGCATTTT. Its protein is CASSPETDRAGRNQPQHF.

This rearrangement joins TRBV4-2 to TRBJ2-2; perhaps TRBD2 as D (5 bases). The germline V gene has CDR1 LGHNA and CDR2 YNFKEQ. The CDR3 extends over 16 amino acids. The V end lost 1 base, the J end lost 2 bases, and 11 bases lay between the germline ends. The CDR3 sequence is CASSQVRGDNTGELFF. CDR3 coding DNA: TGTGCCAGCAGCCAAGTCCGGGGTGACAACACCGGGGAGCTGTTTTTT.

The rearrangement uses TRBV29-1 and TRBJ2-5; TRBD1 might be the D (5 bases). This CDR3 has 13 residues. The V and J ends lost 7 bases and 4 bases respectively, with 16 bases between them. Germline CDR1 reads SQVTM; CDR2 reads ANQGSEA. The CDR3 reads CSATPQGTETQYF. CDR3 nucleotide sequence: TGCAGCGCTACCCCCCAGGGAACAGAGACCCAGTACTTC.

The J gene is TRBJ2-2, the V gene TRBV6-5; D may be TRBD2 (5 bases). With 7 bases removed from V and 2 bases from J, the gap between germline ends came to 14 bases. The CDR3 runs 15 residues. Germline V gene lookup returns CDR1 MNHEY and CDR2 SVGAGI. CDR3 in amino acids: CASNSPGINTGELFF. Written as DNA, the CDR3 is TGTGCCAGCAACTCGCCGGGGATTAACACCGGGGAGCTGTTTTTT.

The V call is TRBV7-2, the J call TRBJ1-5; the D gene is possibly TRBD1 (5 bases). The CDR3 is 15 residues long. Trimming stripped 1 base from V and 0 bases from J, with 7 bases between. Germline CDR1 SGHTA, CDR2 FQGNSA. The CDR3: CASSLVQGSNQPQHF. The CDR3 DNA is TGTGCCAGCAGCTTAGTGCAGGGTAGCAATCAGCCCCAGCATTTT.

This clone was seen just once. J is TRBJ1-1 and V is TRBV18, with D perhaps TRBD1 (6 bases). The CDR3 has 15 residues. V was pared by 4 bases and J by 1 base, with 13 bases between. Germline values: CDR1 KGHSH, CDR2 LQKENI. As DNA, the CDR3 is TGTGCCAGCTCACTTGGGTGGGGACAGAACACTGAAGCTTTCTTT. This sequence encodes CASSLGWGQNTEAFF. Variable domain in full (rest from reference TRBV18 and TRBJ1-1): NAGVMQNPRHLVRRRGQEARLRCSPMKGHSHVYWYRQLPEEGLKFMVYLQKENIIDESGMPKERFSAEFPKEGPSILRIQQVVRGDSAAYFCASSLGWGQNTEAFFGQGTRLTVV.

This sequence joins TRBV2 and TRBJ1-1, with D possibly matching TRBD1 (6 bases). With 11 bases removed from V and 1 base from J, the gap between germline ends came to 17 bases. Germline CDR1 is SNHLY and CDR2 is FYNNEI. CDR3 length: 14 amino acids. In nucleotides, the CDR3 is TGTGCCGCAATCTACCAGGGGACGAACACTGAAGCTTTCTTT. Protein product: CAAIYQGTNTEAFF.

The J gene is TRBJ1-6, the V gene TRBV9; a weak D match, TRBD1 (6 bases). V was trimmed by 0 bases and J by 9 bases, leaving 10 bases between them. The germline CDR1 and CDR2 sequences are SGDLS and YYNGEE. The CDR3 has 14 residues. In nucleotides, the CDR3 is TGTGCCAGCAGCGTAGAGGACAGAATTTCACCCCTCCACTTT. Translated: CASSVEDRISPLHF.

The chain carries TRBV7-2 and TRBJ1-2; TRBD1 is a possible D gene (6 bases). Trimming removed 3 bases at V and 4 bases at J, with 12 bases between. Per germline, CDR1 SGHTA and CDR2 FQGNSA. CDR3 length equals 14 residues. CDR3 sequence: CASSLVDSSYGYTF. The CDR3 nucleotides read TGTGCCAGCAGCTTGGTGGACAGTAGCTATGGCTACACCTTC.

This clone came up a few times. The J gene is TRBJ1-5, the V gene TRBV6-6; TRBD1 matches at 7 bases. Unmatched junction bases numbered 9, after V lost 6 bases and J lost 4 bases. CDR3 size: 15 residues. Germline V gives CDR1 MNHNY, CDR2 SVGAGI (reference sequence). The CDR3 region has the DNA TGTGCCAGCAGGGTTACAGGGGATAGGAATCAGCCCCAGCATTTT. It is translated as CASRVTGDRNQPQHF.

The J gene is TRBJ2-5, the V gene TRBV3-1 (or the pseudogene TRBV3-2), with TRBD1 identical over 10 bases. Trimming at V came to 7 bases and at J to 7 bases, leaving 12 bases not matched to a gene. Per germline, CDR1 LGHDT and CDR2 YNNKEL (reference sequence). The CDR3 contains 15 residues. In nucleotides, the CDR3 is TGTGCCAGCAACCCGGGACAGGGGAGGTTCGGGACCCAGTACTTC. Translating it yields CASNPGQGRFGTQYF.

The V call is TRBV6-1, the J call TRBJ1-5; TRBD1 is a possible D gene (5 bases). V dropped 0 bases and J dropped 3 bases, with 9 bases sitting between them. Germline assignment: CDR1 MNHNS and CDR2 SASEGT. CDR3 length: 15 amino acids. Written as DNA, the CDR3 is TGTGCCAGCAGTGAAGCGGGAGGGGTCAATCAGCCCCAGCATTTT. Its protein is CASSEAGGVNQPQHF.

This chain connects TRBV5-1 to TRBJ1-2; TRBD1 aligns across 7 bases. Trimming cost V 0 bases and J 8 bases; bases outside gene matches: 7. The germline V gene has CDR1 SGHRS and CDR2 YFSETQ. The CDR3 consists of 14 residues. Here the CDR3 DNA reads TGCGCCAGCAGCTTGGGACAGGGTGATCGAGGCTACACCTTC. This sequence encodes CASSLGQGDRGYTF.

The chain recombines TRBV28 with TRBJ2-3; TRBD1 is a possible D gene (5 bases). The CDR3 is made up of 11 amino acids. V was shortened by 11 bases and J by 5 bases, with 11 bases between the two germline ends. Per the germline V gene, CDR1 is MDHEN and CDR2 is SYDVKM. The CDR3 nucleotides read TGTGCCGGTCAGGGAAGAGATACGCAGTATTTT. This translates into CAGQGRDTQYF.

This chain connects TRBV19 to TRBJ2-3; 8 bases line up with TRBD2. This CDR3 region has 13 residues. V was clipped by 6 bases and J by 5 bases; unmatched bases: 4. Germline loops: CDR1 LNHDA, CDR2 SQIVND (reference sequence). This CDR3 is CASRTGGQDTQYF. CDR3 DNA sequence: TGTGCCAGTAGGACGGGGGGGCAAGATACGCAGTATTTT.

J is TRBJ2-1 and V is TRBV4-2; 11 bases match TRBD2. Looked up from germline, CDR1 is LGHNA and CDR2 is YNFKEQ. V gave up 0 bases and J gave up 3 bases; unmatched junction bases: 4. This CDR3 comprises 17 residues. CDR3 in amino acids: CASSQDGGLADYNEQFF. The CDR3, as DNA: TGTGCCAGCAGCCAAGATGGGGGACTAGCGGACTACAATGAGCAGTTCTTC.

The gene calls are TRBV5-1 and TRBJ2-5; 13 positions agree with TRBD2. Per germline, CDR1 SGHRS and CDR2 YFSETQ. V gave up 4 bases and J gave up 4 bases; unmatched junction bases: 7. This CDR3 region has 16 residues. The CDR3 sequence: CASSVTSGGALETQYF. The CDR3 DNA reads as TGCGCCAGCAGCGTTACTAGCGGGGGGGCCTTAGAGACCCAGTACTTC.